This T cell receptor beta chain originates from a study of shared clonotypes between healthy human individuals. Comment on this clone: Germline and junction disagree at one end, which may indicate a read error.

Sequencing was performed with immunoSEQ multiplex PCR; in TCRdb, only in-frame clones are kept and a portion is missing. The sample includes about 300,000 clones, around 67% of them seen just once. The CDR3 length is 14 residues. CDR1 is SGHRS and CDR2 is YFSETQ in the germline V gene. The V call is TRBV5-1, the J call TRBJ2-5; no clear D gene. The receptor was isolated from a man aged 30 to 39 in good health. The specimen sequenced was memory CD4+ T cells sorted from blood. Subset specified: CD45RA-negative fraction. The CDR3 loop is CASSPRPSEETQYF. The CDR3 DNA follows: TGTGCCAGCAGTCCCCGCCCGAGTGAGGAGACCCAGTACTTC.